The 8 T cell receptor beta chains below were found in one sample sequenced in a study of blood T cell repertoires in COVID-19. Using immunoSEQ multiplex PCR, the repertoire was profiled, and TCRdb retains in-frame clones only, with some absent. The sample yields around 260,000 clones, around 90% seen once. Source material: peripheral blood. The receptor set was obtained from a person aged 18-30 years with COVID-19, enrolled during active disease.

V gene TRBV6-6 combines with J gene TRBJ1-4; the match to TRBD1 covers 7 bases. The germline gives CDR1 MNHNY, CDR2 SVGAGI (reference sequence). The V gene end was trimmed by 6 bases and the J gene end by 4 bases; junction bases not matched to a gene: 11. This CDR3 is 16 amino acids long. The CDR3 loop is CASRSRPGQSNEKLFF. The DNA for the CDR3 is TGTGCCAGCAGGTCGAGACCGGGACAGAGTAATGAAAAACTGTTTTTT.

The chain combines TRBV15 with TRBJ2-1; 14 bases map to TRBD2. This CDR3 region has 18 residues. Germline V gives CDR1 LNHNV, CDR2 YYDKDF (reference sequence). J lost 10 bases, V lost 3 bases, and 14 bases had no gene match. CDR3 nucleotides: TGTGCCACCAGCAGGGGCCTCGCCGGGACTAGCGGGAGAGTGGAGCAGTTCTTC. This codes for CATSRGLAGTSGRVEQFF.

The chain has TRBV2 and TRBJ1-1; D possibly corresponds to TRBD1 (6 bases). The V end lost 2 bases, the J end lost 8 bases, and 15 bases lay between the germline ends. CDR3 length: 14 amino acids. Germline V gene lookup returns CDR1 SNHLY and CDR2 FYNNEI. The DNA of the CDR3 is TGTGCCAGCAGTGAAATGTTAGGGGGGGTGGAAGCTTTCTTT. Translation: CASSEMLGGVEAFF.

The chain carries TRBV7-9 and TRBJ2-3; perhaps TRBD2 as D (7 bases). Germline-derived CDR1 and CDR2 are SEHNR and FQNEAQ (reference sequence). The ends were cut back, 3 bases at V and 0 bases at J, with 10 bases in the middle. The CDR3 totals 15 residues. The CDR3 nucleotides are TGTGCCAGCAGCTTGGCGGGGGCTAGCACAGATACGCAGTATTTT. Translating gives CASSLAGASTDTQYF. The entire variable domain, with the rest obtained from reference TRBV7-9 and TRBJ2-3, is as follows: DTGVSQNPRHKITKRGQNVTFRCDPISEHNRLYWYRQTLGQGPEFLTYFQNEAQLEKSRLLSDRFSAERPKGSFSTLEIQRTEQGDSAMYLCASSLAGASTDTQYFGPGTRLTVL.

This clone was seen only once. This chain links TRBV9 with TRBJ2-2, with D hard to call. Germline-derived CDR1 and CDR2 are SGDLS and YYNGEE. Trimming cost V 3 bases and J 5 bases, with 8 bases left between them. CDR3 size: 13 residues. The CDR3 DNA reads TGTGCCAGCAGCGCTAGAGAGACCGGGGAGCTGTTTTTT. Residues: CASSARETGELFF.

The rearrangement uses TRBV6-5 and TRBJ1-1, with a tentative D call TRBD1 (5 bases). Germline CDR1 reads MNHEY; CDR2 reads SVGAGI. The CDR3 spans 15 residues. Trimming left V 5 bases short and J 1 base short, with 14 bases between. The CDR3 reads CASSLRHTGNTEAFF. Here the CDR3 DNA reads TGTGCCAGCAGTCTCCGTCACACAGGGAACACTGAAGCTTTCTTT.

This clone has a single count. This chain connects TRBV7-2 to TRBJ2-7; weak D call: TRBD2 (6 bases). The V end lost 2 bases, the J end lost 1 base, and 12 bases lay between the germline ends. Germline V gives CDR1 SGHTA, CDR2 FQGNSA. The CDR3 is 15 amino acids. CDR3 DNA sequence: TGTGCCAGCAGCTTAATGGGGGGTCGTTCCTACGAGCAGTACTTC. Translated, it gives CASSLMGGRSYEQYF.

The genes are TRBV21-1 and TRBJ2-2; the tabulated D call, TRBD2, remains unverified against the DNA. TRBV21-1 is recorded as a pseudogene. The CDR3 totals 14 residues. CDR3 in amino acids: CASSPSGEAGELFF. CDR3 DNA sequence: TGTGCCAGCAGCCCAAGTGGGGAGGCCGGGGAGCTGTTTTTT.